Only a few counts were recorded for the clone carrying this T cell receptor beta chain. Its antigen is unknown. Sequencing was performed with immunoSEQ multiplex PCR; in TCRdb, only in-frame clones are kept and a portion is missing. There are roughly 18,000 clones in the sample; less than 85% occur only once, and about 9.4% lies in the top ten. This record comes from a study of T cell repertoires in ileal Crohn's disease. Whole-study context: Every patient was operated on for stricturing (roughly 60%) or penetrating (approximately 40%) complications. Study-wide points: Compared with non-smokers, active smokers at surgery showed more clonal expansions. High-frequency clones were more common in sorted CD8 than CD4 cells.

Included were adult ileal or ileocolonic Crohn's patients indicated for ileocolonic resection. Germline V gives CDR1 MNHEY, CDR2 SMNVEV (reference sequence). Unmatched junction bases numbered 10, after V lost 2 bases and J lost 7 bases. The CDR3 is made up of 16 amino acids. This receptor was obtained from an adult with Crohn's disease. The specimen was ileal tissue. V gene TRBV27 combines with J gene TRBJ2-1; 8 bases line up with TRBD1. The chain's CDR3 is CASSLDRGNLENEQFF. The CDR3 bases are TGTGCCAGCAGTTTAGACAGGGGAAACTTGGAAAATGAGCAGTTCTTC.